The rows below give T cell receptor beta chains drawn from one sample of a study of blood T cell repertoires in COVID-19. Assay: immunoSEQ multiplex PCR; the TCRdb copy retains only in-frame clones and omits some. The table records more than 95,000 clones, approximately 68% of them present only once. The sequenced material came from peripheral blood. The source is a woman in her seventies with acute or convalescent COVID-19. Both conserved end residues are part of each CDR3. Each record gives: CDR3 length, V gene, D gene, clone size, J gene, CDR3 protein, CDR3 DNA. A D gene is named only where the DNA matches it firmly. Expanded clones are given a class, and other clones once, few, many or no size at all.

cdr3_length: 16; v_call: TRBV5-1; d_call: TRBD1; clone_size: -; j_call: TRBJ1-2; cdr3_aa: CASSPGTGGTNYGYTF; cdr3_nt: TGCGCCAGCAGCCCCGGGACAGGGGGAACTAACTATGGCTACACCTTC
cdr3_length: 13; v_call: TRBV12-3/TRBV12-4; d_call: TRBD2; clone_size: -; j_call: TRBJ2-5; cdr3_aa: CASSALAEETQYF; cdr3_nt: TGTGCCAGCAGCGCCCTAGCGGAAGAGACCCAGTACTTC
cdr3_length: 15; v_call: TRBV5-1; d_call: TRBD1; clone_size: -; j_call: TRBJ2-1; cdr3_aa: CASSFSGQGIDEQFF; cdr3_nt: TGCGCCAGCAGCTTTTCAGGACAGGGTATCGATGAGCAGTTCTTC
cdr3_length: 14; v_call: TRBV5-1; d_call: TRBD1; clone_size: -; j_call: TRBJ1-1; cdr3_aa: CASSLAGQVTEAFF; cdr3_nt: TGCGCCAGCAGCTTGGCGGGACAGGTGACCGAAGCTTTCTTT
cdr3_length: 11; v_call: TRBV9; d_call: TRBD1; clone_size: -; j_call: TRBJ1-1; cdr3_aa: CASSGDSAAFF; cdr3_nt: TGTGCCAGCAGCGGGGACAGCGCGGCTTTCTTT
cdr3_length: 16; v_call: TRBV9; d_call: TRBD1; clone_size: -; j_call: TRBJ2-5; cdr3_aa: CASSVRGATGEETQYF; cdr3_nt: TGTGCCAGCAGCGTACGGGGAGCGACAGGGGAAGAGACCCAGTACTTC
cdr3_length: 12; v_call: TRBV29-1; d_call: TRBD1; clone_size: -; j_call: TRBJ2-3; cdr3_aa: CSVETGADTQYF; cdr3_nt: TGCAGCGTTGAAACAGGGGCAGATACGCAGTATTTT
cdr3_length: 13; v_call: TRBV5-1; d_call: TRBD1; clone_size: many; j_call: TRBJ1-2; cdr3_aa: CASSLGQDQRGTF; cdr3_nt: TGCGCCAGCAGCCTTGGACAGGATCAAAGGGGGACCTTC
cdr3_length: 13; v_call: TRBV2; d_call: -; clone_size: -; j_call: TRBJ2-7; cdr3_aa: CASSPEGMGEQYF; cdr3_nt: TGTGCCAGCAGTCCCGAGGGAATGGGCGAGCAGTACTTC
cdr3_length: 16; v_call: TRBV24-1; d_call: TRBD1; clone_size: -; j_call: TRBJ2-5; cdr3_aa: CATSDSRTGSRETQYF; cdr3_nt: TGTGCCACCAGTGATTCCAGGACAGGTTCAAGAGAGACCCAGTACTTC
cdr3_length: 14; v_call: TRBV19; d_call: TRBD1; clone_size: few; j_call: TRBJ1-1; cdr3_aa: CASIDRGANTEAFF; cdr3_nt: TGTGCCAGTATTGACAGGGGGGCGAACACTGAAGCTTTCTTT
cdr3_length: 16; v_call: TRBV4-1; d_call: TRBD1; clone_size: -; j_call: TRBJ1-2; cdr3_aa: CASSQDNGQGVRGYTF; cdr3_nt: TGCGCCAGCAGCCAAGATAACGGACAGGGGGTGCGTGGCTACACCTTC
cdr3_length: 17; v_call: TRBV7-9; d_call: -; clone_size: -; j_call: TRBJ1-1; cdr3_aa: CASSFGVAGRSNTEAFF; cdr3_nt: TGTGCCAGCAGCTTTGGTGTGGCAGGCAGATCGAACACTGAAGCTTTCTTT
cdr3_length: 15; v_call: TRBV11-3; d_call: -; clone_size: -; j_call: TRBJ2-1; cdr3_aa: CASSPGLTSDNEQFF; cdr3_nt: TGTGCCAGCAGCCCCGGACTGACTTCGGACAATGAGCAGTTCTTC
cdr3_length: 15; v_call: TRBV5-4; d_call: -; clone_size: -; j_call: TRBJ2-3; cdr3_aa: CASSSLGGGTDTQYF; cdr3_nt: TGTGCCAGCAGCTCCCTGGGTGGAGGCACAGATACGCAGTATTTT
cdr3_length: 13; v_call: TRBV27; d_call: -; clone_size: -; j_call: TRBJ2-1; cdr3_aa: CASSLEDGRKQFF; cdr3_nt: TGTGCCAGCAGTTTGGAGGACGGTCGGAAGCAGTTCTTC
cdr3_length: 16; v_call: TRBV5-1; d_call: TRBD2; clone_size: -; j_call: TRBJ2-1; cdr3_aa: CASSLGTSGDYNEQFF; cdr3_nt: TGCGCCAGCAGCTTGGGGACTAGCGGAGATTACAATGAGCAGTTCTTC
cdr3_length: 18; v_call: TRBV27; d_call: TRBD1; clone_size: -; j_call: TRBJ1-5; cdr3_aa: CASSSGQGGEYSNQPQHF; cdr3_nt: TGTGCCAGCAGTTCAGGACAGGGGGGGGAATATAGCAATCAGCCCCAGCATTTT
cdr3_length: 14; v_call: TRBV4-3; d_call: -; clone_size: once; j_call: TRBJ2-5; cdr3_aa: CASSQGGLGETQYF; cdr3_nt: TGCGCCAGCAGCCAGGGGGGGCTGGGAGAGACCCAGTACTTC
cdr3_length: 15; v_call: TRBV4-3; d_call: -; clone_size: -; j_call: TRBJ1-2; cdr3_aa: CASSQGIQGRAGYTF; cdr3_nt: TGCGCCAGCAGCCAAGGGATTCAGGGGAGGGCTGGCTACACCTTC
cdr3_length: 15; v_call: TRBV9; d_call: -; clone_size: -; j_call: TRBJ2-5; cdr3_aa: CASSVVGSGQETQYF; cdr3_nt: TGTGCCAGCAGCGTAGTGGGAAGCGGCCAAGAGACCCAGTACTTC
cdr3_length: 14; v_call: TRBV2; d_call: -; clone_size: -; j_call: TRBJ1-2; cdr3_aa: CASSEAAGRAGYTF; cdr3_nt: TGTGCCAGCAGTGAAGCGGCAGGGCGAGCCGGCTACACCTTC
cdr3_length: 15; v_call: TRBV10-3; d_call: -; clone_size: -; j_call: TRBJ1-5; cdr3_aa: CAISTGSSSNQPQHF; cdr3_nt: TGTGCCATCAGTACGGGTTCTAGTAGCAATCAGCCCCAGCATTTT
cdr3_length: 15; v_call: TRBV3-1/TRBV3-2; d_call: TRBD1; clone_size: -; j_call: TRBJ2-5; cdr3_aa: CASSQRGREGETQYF; cdr3_nt: TGTGCCAGCAGCCAGAGGGGGCGCGAGGGAGAGACCCAGTACTTC
cdr3_length: 14; v_call: TRBV7-6; d_call: -; clone_size: once; j_call: TRBJ2-3; cdr3_aa: CASSLGTGTDTQYF; cdr3_nt: TGTGCCAGCAGCTTAGGTACTGGCACAGATACGCAGTATTTT
cdr3_length: 12; v_call: TRBV6-4; d_call: -; clone_size: -; j_call: TRBJ1-2; cdr3_aa: CARWASNYGYTF; cdr3_nt: TGTGCCAGGTGGGCGAGTAACTATGGCTACACCTTC
cdr3_length: 13; v_call: TRBV19; d_call: -; clone_size: -; j_call: TRBJ1-2; cdr3_aa: CASSNPTSHGYTF; cdr3_nt: TGTGCCAGTAGCAATCCTACGTCGCATGGCTACACCTTC
cdr3_length: 16; v_call: TRBV5-4; d_call: TRBD1; clone_size: -; j_call: TRBJ2-5; cdr3_aa: CASSLGGPGQRETQYF; cdr3_nt: TGTGCCAGCAGCTTGGGGGGACCGGGACAGCGGGAGACCCAGTACTTC
cdr3_length: 13; v_call: TRBV25-1; d_call: TRBD1; clone_size: -; j_call: TRBJ1-2; cdr3_aa: CASSEQGAKGYTF; cdr3_nt: TGTGCCAGCAGTGAGCAGGGGGCAAAGGGCTACACCTTC
cdr3_length: 14; v_call: TRBV6-2/TRBV6-3; d_call: -; clone_size: few; j_call: TRBJ1-1; cdr3_aa: CASSYLGAPGEAFF; cdr3_nt: TGTGCCAGCAGTTACTTAGGAGCACCGGGTGAAGCTTTCTTT
cdr3_length: 15; v_call: TRBV5-1; d_call: -; clone_size: -; j_call: TRBJ2-3; cdr3_aa: CASSLSARGTDTQYF; cdr3_nt: TGCGCCAGCAGCTTGTCGGCTAGGGGAACAGATACGCAGTATTTT
cdr3_length: 15; v_call: TRBV5-1; d_call: -; clone_size: -; j_call: TRBJ2-6; cdr3_aa: CASSLAGAGANVLTF; cdr3_nt: TGCGCCAGCAGCTTGGCAGGCGCTGGGGCCAACGTCCTGACTTTC
cdr3_length: 17; v_call: TRBV9; d_call: TRBD2; clone_size: -; j_call: TRBJ2-1; cdr3_aa: CASSSQPLAGYLSEQFF; cdr3_nt: TGTGCCAGCAGCTCACAGCCCCTAGCGGGATATTTGAGTGAGCAGTTCTTC
cdr3_length: 17; v_call: TRBV2; d_call: TRBD2; clone_size: -; j_call: TRBJ2-7; cdr3_aa: CASSEGGLAGAAYEQYF; cdr3_nt: TGTGCCAGCAGTGAGGGAGGACTAGCGGGGGCAGCCTACGAGCAGTACTTC
cdr3_length: 14; v_call: TRBV5-6; d_call: -; clone_size: -; j_call: TRBJ1-6; cdr3_aa: CASSNLPGNSPLHF; cdr3_nt: TGTGCCAGCAGCAATCTCCCCGGTAATTCACCCCTCCACTTT
cdr3_length: 16; v_call: TRBV4-1; d_call: TRBD2; clone_size: once; j_call: TRBJ2-1; cdr3_aa: CASSQDPSGGYNEQFF; cdr3_nt: TGCGCCAGCAGCCAAGATCCTAGCGGGGGGTACAATGAGCAGTTCTTC
cdr3_length: 14; v_call: TRBV5-5; d_call: -; clone_size: -; j_call: TRBJ1-5; cdr3_aa: CASSWQGSNQPQHF; cdr3_nt: TGTGCCAGCAGCTGGCAGGGAAGCAATCAGCCCCAGCATTTT
cdr3_length: 14; v_call: TRBV7-8; d_call: TRBD1; clone_size: -; j_call: TRBJ2-7; cdr3_aa: CASSLRQGPYEQYF; cdr3_nt: TGTGCCAGCAGCTTACGACAGGGGCCCTACGAGCAGTACTTC
cdr3_length: 13; v_call: TRBV6-5; d_call: -; clone_size: -; j_call: TRBJ2-3; cdr3_aa: CASNRGITDTQYF; cdr3_nt: TGTGCCAGCAACCGGGGAATCACAGATACGCAGTATTTT
cdr3_length: 15; v_call: TRBV11-2; d_call: TRBD1; clone_size: -; j_call: TRBJ1-4; cdr3_aa: CASSKGQGPNEKLFF; cdr3_nt: TGTGCCAGCAGCAAGGGACAGGGGCCTAATGAAAAACTGTTTTTT
cdr3_length: 15; v_call: TRBV28; d_call: -; clone_size: -; j_call: TRBJ2-2; cdr3_aa: CASSLAGANTGELFF; cdr3_nt: TGTGCCAGCAGTTTGGCAGGGGCGAACACCGGGGAGCTGTTTTTT
cdr3_length: 14; v_call: TRBV24-1; d_call: -; clone_size: -; j_call: TRBJ2-3; cdr3_aa: CATSDSGGTDTQYF; cdr3_nt: TGTGCCACCAGTGATTCCGGTGGCACAGATACGCAGTATTTT
cdr3_length: 12; v_call: TRBV7-9; d_call: -; clone_size: -; j_call: TRBJ1-2; cdr3_aa: CASSLGGYGYTF; cdr3_nt: TGTGCCAGCAGCCTCGGGGGTTATGGCTACACCTTC
cdr3_length: 14; v_call: TRBV5-4; d_call: -; clone_size: -; j_call: TRBJ1-1; cdr3_aa: CASSFSFGGTEAFF; cdr3_nt: TGTGCCAGCAGCTTTTCATTCGGTGGCACTGAAGCTTTCTTT
cdr3_length: 15; v_call: TRBV7-9; d_call: -; clone_size: -; j_call: TRBJ2-3; cdr3_aa: CASSLGDFLTDTQYF; cdr3_nt: TGTGCCAGCAGCTTAGGGGACTTCCTCACAGATACGCAGTATTTT
cdr3_length: 14; v_call: TRBV2; d_call: -; clone_size: -; j_call: TRBJ2-6; cdr3_aa: CASSVLVGANVLTF; cdr3_nt: TGTGCCAGCAGTGTTCTCGTTGGGGCCAACGTCCTGACTTTC
cdr3_length: 17; v_call: TRBV9; d_call: TRBD1; clone_size: -; j_call: TRBJ1-6; cdr3_aa: CASSATTGGAGNSPLHF; cdr3_nt: TGTGCCAGCAGCGCCACTACAGGGGGCGCGGGAAATTCACCCCTCCACTTT
cdr3_length: 15; v_call: TRBV11-3; d_call: -; clone_size: few; j_call: TRBJ2-2; cdr3_aa: CASSPGTTNTGELFF; cdr3_nt: TGTGCCAGCAGCCCCGGGACAACGAACACCGGGGAGCTGTTTTTT